This entry describes one TCR beta chain. What it recognizes is unknown. This entry comes from a study of shared clonotypes between healthy human individuals. Looking at the study overall: Donors consisted of two women and three men between 18 and 49. Used for every donor were three CD4 naive, three CD4 memory, two CD8 naive and one CD8 memory plate.

TCRdb keeps only in-frame clones here, not all; method: immunoSEQ multiplex PCR. Of over 800,000 clones in the sample, 90% to 95% are singletons; the top ten hold around 24%. Findings and caveats of the study: The study found approximately 5% of naive CD4 clonotypes shared across a few donors. Clonotype sharing among donors likely depends on sequencing depth.

Trimming pared 7 bases from V and 2 bases from J, leaving 17 bases between. This CDR3 has 14 amino acids. The V gene's germline CDR1 is GTSNPN and CDR2 SVGIG (reference sequence). It was CD45RO-negative cells, positively selected for CCR7, that made up naive CD8 cells, with terminally differentiated effector memory CD45RA+ cells excluded. This sequence joins TRBV30 and TRBJ1-2; D might be TRBD1 (6 bases). Sequenced material: naive CD8+ T cells sorted from blood. This sequence was found in a man between 25 and 39 years old in good health. The CDR3 DNA reads as TGTGCCTCCCGACAGGTGAATCTGAACTATGGCTACACCTTC. Amino acids: CASRQVNLNYGYTF. The full variable domain, with the rest looked up from reference TRBV30 and TRBJ1-2, is SQTIHQWPATLVQPVGSPLSLECTVEGTSNPNLYWYRQAAGRGLQLLFYSVGIGQISSEVPQNLSASRPQDRQFILSSKKLLLSDSGFYLCASRQVNLNYGYTFGSGTRLTVV.